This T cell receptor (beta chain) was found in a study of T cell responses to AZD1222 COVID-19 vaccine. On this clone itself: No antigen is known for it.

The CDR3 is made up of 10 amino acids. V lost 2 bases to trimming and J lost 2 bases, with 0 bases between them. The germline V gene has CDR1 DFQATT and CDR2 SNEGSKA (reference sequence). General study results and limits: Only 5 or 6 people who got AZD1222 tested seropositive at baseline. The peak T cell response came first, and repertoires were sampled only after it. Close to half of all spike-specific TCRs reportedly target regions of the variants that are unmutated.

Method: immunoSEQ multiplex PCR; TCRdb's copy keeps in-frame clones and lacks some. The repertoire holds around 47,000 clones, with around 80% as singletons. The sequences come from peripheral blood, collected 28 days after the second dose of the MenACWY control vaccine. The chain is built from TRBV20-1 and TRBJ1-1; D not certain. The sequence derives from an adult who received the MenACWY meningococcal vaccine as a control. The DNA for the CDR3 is TGCAGTGCTAGAAACACTGAAGCTTTCTTT. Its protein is CSARNTEAFF.